This is a list of T cell receptor beta chains from one sample in a study of T-cell memory formation after mild COVID-19. Via MiXCR, TCRdb re-called the 5' RACE reads, giving one row per CDR3 protein. The table includes a few hundred thousand distinct CDR3 sequences, roughly a fifth detected once. The sequenced material came from PBMCs or a T cell subset sorted from them (not recorded which). These receptors came from an adult woman who had mild COVID-19 (a few samples of this study predate the infection). Cell type and time point are not known. Each CDR3 is given without its conserved first and last residue.

J: TRBJ1-3
V: TRBV29-1
CDR3: SVGDPDMGNTIY

J: TRBJ2-2
V: TRBV5-1
CDR3: ASSLAGTGTNTGELF

J: TRBJ2-4
V: TRBV6-6
CDR3: ASSYSVAELSKNIQY

J: TRBJ2-3
V: TRBV6-2/TRBV6-3
CDR3: ASSYSKVAGDTQY

J: TRBJ2-7
V: TRBV7-9
CDR3: ASSSGGLRRYEQY

J: TRBJ1-2
V: TRBV7-2
CDR3: ASSLRGLKDGYT

J: TRBJ1-1
V: TRBV5-5
CDR3: ASSPTRTALGAF

J: TRBJ1-5
V: TRBV30
CDR3: AWSVRFRVDQPQH

J: TRBJ2-1
V: TRBV3-1
CDR3: ASTSPGGLYNEQF

J: TRBJ2-7
V: TRBV13
CDR3: ASSLGIAGEQY

J: TRBJ2-7
V: TRBV6-2/TRBV6-3
CDR3: ASSYRRNYEQY

J: TRBJ2-3
V: TRBV29-1
CDR3: SVDRGRVTDTQY

J: TRBJ1-1
V: TRBV28
CDR3: ASTEDGNTEAF

J: TRBJ2-6
V: TRBV7-6
CDR3: ASSPTLGTGGPGANVLT

J: TRBJ2-1
V: TRBV5-1
CDR3: ASSFRTLNEQF

J: TRBJ1-5
V: TRBV12-3/TRBV12-4
CDR3: ASSTRGGLSEQPQH

J: TRBJ2-7
V: TRBV5-1
CDR3: ASSYSSGRARSYEQY

J: TRBJ2-3
V: TRBV7-9
CDR3: AGGLATTDTQY

J: TRBJ1-5
V: TRBV7-2
CDR3: ASSLWGHQPQH

J: TRBJ2-1
V: TRBV20-1
CDR3: SASSISGSSLSYNEQF

J: TRBJ2-2
V: TRBV25-1
CDR3: ASSASGTGTTGELF

J: TRBJ2-3
V: TRBV7-2
CDR3: ASSYSSTGGHTDTQY

J: TRBJ1-1
V: TRBV6-2/TRBV6-3
CDR3: ASSHRDSRKAF